This TCR beta chain was identified during a study of T cells in Graves' hyperthyroidism and ophthalmopathy. RNA transcripts served as the template for amplifying TCR beta CDR3 regions. A first-round RT-PCR of the TCR CDR3 used the HTBI primer set. TCRdb itself ran the multiplex PCR reads through MiXCR, one entry per CDR3 protein. The sample yields hundreds of thousands of distinct CDR3 sequences, about a sixth seen once. This CDR3 comprises 15 residues. The junction had 7 bases not matched to a gene; V was cut back by 1 base and J by 7 bases. The source material was blood. The chain is built from TRBV12-3 or TRBV12-4 and TRBJ1-5, with 7 nucleotides matching TRBD1. This clonotype originated in a woman aged 25-40 years with Graves' hyperthyroidism. The CDR3 loop is CASSLGQGVRQPQHF. CDR3 bases: TGTGCCAGCAGTTTAGGTCAGGGGGTAAGGCAGCCCCAGCATTTT.